A few counts support the clone carrying this T cell receptor (beta chain). Antigen specificity is unknown. Sequenced by immunoSEQ multiplex PCR; TCRdb stores in-frame clones only, minus some. The sample includes over 150,000 clones, 84% of them seen just once. The donors were members of the validation cohort comprising over 90 subjects, separate from the roughly 700-subject first cohort. The data are from a study of cytomegalovirus exposure and HLA in healthy donors. Study details: The same platform as the roughly 700 first-cohort repertoires was used for the 100 to 150 validation repertoires, a later analysis reported. Study-wide points: According to a subsequent analysis, TCR clusters from the first cohort were inclined to appear together in the 130 or so validation repertoires.

This CDR3 has 15 residues. The germline V and J ends were trimmed by 4 bases and 0 bases, with 13 bases remaining between them. Germline V gives CDR1 SGHTS, CDR2 YDEGEE. The origin of this receptor is a woman aged 25-40 years in good health and CMV-seropositive. The chain is built from TRBV5-8 and TRBJ1-2; maybe TRBD1 (6 bases). Sequences were obtained from PBMCs. In DNA form, the CDR3 reads TGTGCCAGCAGCCATATGGACAGAACTAACTATGGCTACACCTTC. Protein sequence: CASSHMDRTNYGYTF.